This TCR beta chain was sequenced during a study of regulatory T cells in long-lasting Graves disease. Relying on iRepertoire HTBI primers and Arm-PCR of CDR3 regions, the team built TCR beta libraries. TCRdb passed the multiplex PCR reads through MiXCR, listing each CDR3 protein once. There are around 480,000 distinct CDR3 sequences in the sample; 15% to 20% occur only once, and approximately 25% lies in the top ten. Time point in this sample: newly diagnosed GD, antithyroid drugs for less than 3 months. Making the TCR library involved RNA that had been extracted from PBMCs. Patients came from an endocrinology department in Xi'an, China. Germline CDR1 reads ENHRY; CDR2 reads SYGVKD. The CDR3 contains 14 residues. V shed 2 bases and J shed 4 bases, with 9 bases lying between them. The sample also formed part of further work on T cells in Graves' hyperthyroidism and ophthalmopathy. Per that paper: HTBI primers drove first-round RT-PCR of the TCR CDR3.

The gene calls are TRBV10-3 and TRBJ1-5, with D possibly being TRBD1 (5 bases). Specimen: peripheral blood mononuclear cells (PBMCs), collected at new diagnosis, from a patient treated with antithyroid drugs. This receptor was identified in a woman in her forties or fifties with Graves disease. The CDR3 DNA reads TGTGCCATCAGTGAGATCCAGGGAAATCAGCCCCAGCATTTT. It codes for CAISEIQGNQPQHF.